The clone carrying this T cell receptor (beta chain) was detected a few times. It was genomic DNA that served as the template for profiling TCR beta VDJ and CDR3. TCRdb redid the calling of the reads with MiXCR, one entry per CDR3 protein. Among some 47,000 distinct CDR3 sequences listed, around 73% were seen once. The CDR3 extends over 17 amino acids. Germline V gene lookup returns CDR1 SNHLY and CDR2 FYNNEI. V gave up 8 bases and J gave up 4 bases; unmatched junction bases: 16. These data are taken from a study of CD8+CD57+ T cells in acquired aplastic anemia. This clonotype was sampled from a human donor in good health, serving as a control. The chain joins TRBV2 to TRBJ1-2; 10 bases fit TRBD1. Material: sorted CD4+, CD8+, or CD8+CD57+ T cells (not recorded which) from PBMCs. Here the CDR3 DNA reads TGTGCCAGCGCCGCGGCGGGACAGGGGCCCTCTGGCTATGGCTACACCTTC. It translates to CASAAAGQGPSGYGYTF.